Below, 9 T cell receptor beta chains from the same sample are listed, as sequenced in a study of shared clonotypes between healthy human individuals. The assay was immunoSEQ multiplex PCR, and TCRdb's table has in-frame clones only and misses some. The table records about 480,000 clones, nearly 80% of them present only once. What was sequenced was PBMCs. The source is a woman between 40 and 50 years old in good health. Some clones in this sample may be carry-over from other donors' samples.

V gene TRBV28 combines with J gene TRBJ2-7, with TRBD2 matching over 12 bases. The germline V gene has CDR1 MDHEN and CDR2 SYDVKM. This CDR3 region has 18 residues. The V and J ends lost 2 bases and 4 bases, in that order; junction bases with no gene match: 12. CDR3 DNA sequence: TGTGCCAGCAGTTTACTAGCGGGAGGGCCCCGCGATATTTACGAGCAGTACTTC. It is translated as CASSLLAGGPRDIYEQYF.

As to this clone: This CDR3 is also generated by other DNA sequences in the sample. V is TRBV7-8 and J is TRBJ2-7, with D unclear. Germline CDR1 SGHVS, CDR2 FQNEAQ. Trimming removed 5 bases from V and 3 bases from J, with 8 bases in between. The CDR3 extends over 12 amino acids. The CDR3 region has the DNA TGTGCCAGCAGCCCGACGGACTACGAGCAGTACTTC. It is translated as CASSPTDYEQYF.

This clone was detected once. This chain connects TRBV6-5 to TRBJ2-3; possible D gene TRBD1, 6 bases. Per the germline V gene, CDR1 is MNHEY and CDR2 is SVGAGI. Trimming removed 0 bases from V and 2 bases from J, with 12 bases in between. The CDR3 covers 16 residues. The CDR3 here is CASSYSSGANTDTQYF. The CDR3 DNA reads as TGTGCCAGCAGTTACTCGTCAGGGGCGAACACAGATACGCAGTATTTT.

A single count supports this clone. The chain has TRBV6-1 and TRBJ2-7, with a tentative D call TRBD2 (5 bases). V was clipped by 5 bases and J by 3 bases, with 11 bases between them. CDR3 length: 13 amino acids. Germline-derived CDR1 and CDR2 are MNHNS and SASEGT. CDR3 DNA: TGTGCCAGCAGTATCCGGAGGAACTACGAGCAGTACTTC. Its protein product is CASSIRRNYEQYF.

This chain joins TRBV28 and TRBJ2-7; a possible D gene is TRBD2 (6 bases). With 6 bases removed from V and 7 bases from J, the gap between germline ends came to 16 bases. Germline CDR1 reads MDHEN; CDR2 reads SYDVKM. The CDR3 covers 13 residues. In DNA form, the CDR3 reads TGTGCCAGCAGGGAGGGAGAGGCTCGAGAGCAGTACTTC. As protein: CASREGEAREQYF.

The chain links TRBV6-5 to TRBJ1-4; the D is unclear. V lost 6 bases and J 4 bases, leaving 15 bases between the germline ends. The CDR3 covers 15 residues. Per germline, CDR1 MNHEY and CDR2 SVGAGI. In nucleotides, the CDR3 is TGTGCCAGCAGCCGCCAAGTCGGCTATAATGAAAAACTGTTTTTT. The encoded protein is CASSRQVGYNEKLFF.

This chain links TRBV7-8 with TRBJ2-7; D possibly corresponds to TRBD2 (5 bases). V was cut by 2 bases and J by 0 bases, with 8 bases left in between. Germline CDR1 and CDR2: SGHVS and FQNEAQ. The CDR3 extends over 14 amino acids. CDR3 nucleotide sequence: TGTGCCAGCAGCTTAAGCGGAAGCTCCTACGAGCAGTACTTC. Its translation: CASSLSGSSYEQYF.

This chain uses TRBV10-1 with TRBJ2-2; D not certain. Germline CDR1 is WNHNN and CDR2 is SYGVQD (reference sequence). The CDR3 is 15 residues long. The V end lost 4 bases, the J end lost 5 bases, and 14 bases lay between the germline ends. The CDR3 loop is CASSATMDPTGELFF. DNA of the CDR3: TGCGCCAGCAGTGCAACCATGGACCCTACCGGGGAGCTGTTTTTT.

V gene TRBV6-4 combines with J gene TRBJ2-3, with D perhaps matching TRBD1 or TRBD2 (7 bases each). This CDR3 is 14 amino acids long. Germline CDR1 and CDR2: MRHNA and SNTAGT. V was clipped by 6 bases and J by 2 bases, with 12 bases between them. CDR3 nucleotides: TGTGCCAGCAGAGGGGAGGGGGCCACAGATACGCAGTATTTT. Its translation: CASRGEGATDTQYF.